This TCR beta chain was recovered during a study of blood T cells in healthy people across ages. Primed by a sample-barcoded 5' primer and a J-beta primer mix, a second PCR proceeded for roughly 6 to 12 cycles. TCRdb re-called the 5' RACE reads with MiXCR, one entry per CDR3 protein. The repertoire holds about 1.5 million distinct CDR3 sequences, with approximately 43% as singletons. This CDR3 spans 16 amino acids. The V gene's germline CDR1 is MGHRA and CDR2 YSYEKL. V gave up 4 bases and J gave up 10 bases, with 23 bases separating them. The sequenced material came from blood. This receptor was obtained from a woman aged 18-29 years in good health. This chain connects TRBV4-1 to TRBJ2-1, with no clear D. The CDR3 DNA reads as TGCGCCAGCAGCCCTCAAACCAGCCCCGCGATGGACGAGCAGTTCTTC. Protein sequence: CASSPQTSPAMDEQFF.